The 24 T cell receptor beta chains below were found in one sample sequenced in a study of shared clonotypes between healthy human individuals (dated by TCRdb to about 2020). The library was prepared using the immunoSEQ multiplex PCR assay. The table comes from immuneACCESS by way of TCRdb, which keeps in-frame sequences with V and J called. Part of the clones is missing from these tables; in studies checked, under half for an unresolved V gene and the rest for unknown reasons. This sample lists about 2 million clones; about 95% were detected once. Approximately 1.2% of the sample is held by the ten biggest clonotypes. CD8 naive samples were obtained by positive selection for CCR7 among CD45RO-negative cells, yielding a CD45RA+CCR7+ population from which TemRA cells were excluded. Sequenced: naive CD8+ T cells sorted from blood. The cell subset or site label on this specimen signifies: CD45RA+CCR7+. These receptors came from a man aged 18-30 years in good health.

This sequence joins TRBV7-4 and TRBJ1-5; D is undetermined. The CDR3 has 15 residues. Germline V gene lookup returns CDR1 SGHVT and CDR2 SQSDAQ. V was trimmed by 1 base and J by 0 bases, leaving 7 bases between them. For the CDR3, the DNA is TGTGCCAGCAGCTTAGGATGGGATAGCAATCAGCCCCAGCATTTT. Protein sequence: CASSLGWDSNQPQHF.

The chain joins TRBV14 to TRBJ1-2, with D uncertain. Trimming stripped 3 bases from V and 4 bases from J, with 12 bases between. This CDR3 has 14 residues. CDR1 is SGHDN and CDR2 is FVKESK in the germline V gene. The CDR3 sequence: CASSQQDSGYGYTF. The CDR3 DNA sequence: TGTGCCAGCAGCCAGCAGGACTCGGGCTATGGCTACACCTTC.

V gene TRBV4-2 combines with J gene TRBJ1-6; tentatively, D is TRBD1 (6 bases). The CDR3 length is 17 residues. Trimming took 0 bases from V and 6 from J, leaving 15 bases between them. The germline gives CDR1 LGHNA, CDR2 YNFKEQ. DNA for the CDR3: TGTGCCAGCAGCCAAGATCGGGTACAGGGAGCTAATTCACCCCTCCACTTT. Translation: CASSQDRVQGANSPLHF.

V is TRBV18 and J is TRBJ2-6; D is uncertain. The V end was cut by 4 bases, the J end by 0 bases, with 7 bases between. This CDR3 spans 15 amino acids. Germline V gene data show CDR1 as KGHSH and CDR2 as LQKENI. CDR3 residues: CASSRDGSGANVLTF. The CDR3 nucleotides are TGTGCCAGCTCACGCGACGGCTCTGGGGCCAACGTCCTGACTTTC.

The rearrangement joins TRBV28 to TRBJ1-2; the D is unclear. The CDR3 contains 14 residues. CDR1 and CDR2 from the germline V gene are MDHEN and SYDVKM. With 2 bases removed from V and 2 bases from J, the gap between germline ends came to 9 bases. CDR3 region: CASSLTSENYGYTF. CDR3 sequence (DNA): TGTGCCAGCAGTTTAACGTCAGAAAACTATGGCTACACCTTC.

The chain carries TRBV7-9 and TRBJ1-1; D is unresolved. Germline CDR1 is SEHNR and CDR2 is FQNEAQ (reference sequence). The ends were cut back, 5 bases at V and 1 base at J, with 11 bases in the middle. The CDR3 loop spans 14 amino acids. The CDR3 nucleotides read TGTGCCAGCAGCCCAGGTCCCGGGAACACTGAAGCTTTCTTT. It translates to CASSPGPGNTEAFF.

This chain uses TRBV19 with TRBJ2-1; 16 bases are shared with TRBD2. Germline-derived CDR1 and CDR2 are LNHDA and SQIVND (reference sequence). CDR3 length: 15 residues. The V gene end was trimmed by 3 bases and the J gene end by 8 bases; junction bases not matched to a gene: 1. Written as DNA, the CDR3 is TGTGCCAGTAGTATTGGGACTAGCGGGGGGGATGAGCAGTTCTTC. This gives the protein CASSIGTSGGDEQFF.

The J gene is TRBJ2-3, the V gene TRBV28, with 9 nucleotides matching TRBD2. J was trimmed by 2 bases and V by 5 bases; bases with no gene match: 5. The CDR3 is made up of 15 amino acids. Germline assignment: CDR1 MDHEN and CDR2 SYDVKM. The CDR3 region is CASSVGLALTDTQYF. As DNA, the CDR3 is TGTGCCAGCAGTGTGGGACTAGCCCTCACAGATACGCAGTATTTT.

The chain has TRBV6-1 and TRBJ2-7; possibly TRBD2 for D (5 bases). V was shortened by 8 bases and J by 0 bases, with 8 bases between the two germline ends. Looked up from germline, CDR1 is MNHNS and CDR2 is SASEGT. There are 12 residues in the CDR3. CDR3 coding DNA: TGTGCCAGCTGGGAGAGCTCCTACGAGCAGTACTTC. As protein: CASWESSYEQYF.

About this clone itself: A much larger clone lies a single base off, so this may be a read error. Other nucleotide sequences from this sample produce the same CDR3. The chain joins TRBV9 to TRBJ1-1; D is perhaps TRBD1 (5 bases). The CDR3 is made up of 13 amino acids. Trimming took off 4 bases at V and 5 bases at J, with 12 bases between the two ends. Germline CDR1 reads SGDLS; CDR2 reads YYNGEE. The CDR3 coding sequence is TGTGCCAGCAGCCTAGGTGGGGGAACTGAAGCTTTCTTT. It yields the protein CASSLGGGTEAFF.

The chain uses TRBV5-1 and TRBJ2-7; no clear D. Trimming shortened V by 3 bases and J by 2 bases, and 12 bases separated the two germline ends. Germline CDR1 is SGHRS and CDR2 is YFSETQ. This CDR3 spans 14 amino acids. The CDR3 reads CASSYSGSTYEQYF. The CDR3 region has the DNA TGCGCCAGCAGCTACTCCGGGTCTACCTACGAGCAGTACTTC.

This chain links TRBV27 with TRBJ1-1; TRBD1 matches at 9 bases. The CDR3 length is 16 residues. The J segment lost 1 base and the V segment lost 3 bases, leaving 6 bases of the junction unmatched. The V gene's germline CDR1 is MNHEY and CDR2 SMNVEV (reference sequence). CDR3 nucleotides: TGTGCCAGCAGTTTTGGCCCGGGACAGGGGAACACTGAAGCTTTCTTT. Translating it yields CASSFGPGQGNTEAFF.

In the case of this clone: The DNA is left out, because the CDR3 cannot be placed on it with certainty; the CDR3 is given as TCRdb lists it. The V and J genes are TRBV7-8 and TRBJ2-1; the table's D call TRBD2 went unverified against the DNA. Ends included, the CDR3 has 14 residues. Germline V gives CDR1 SGHVS, CDR2 FQNEAQ. The CDR3 protein is CASSLVGEGTFGFF.

The chain couples TRBV5-1 to TRBJ2-7, with 7 nucleotides matching TRBD1. Germline CDR1 is SGHRS and CDR2 is YFSETQ. This CDR3 comprises 14 residues. J was trimmed by 5 bases and V by 3 bases; bases with no gene match: 8. CDR3 sequence (DNA): TGCGCCAGCAGCTGGGGACAGCCCATCAACGAGCAGTACTTC. Protein: CASSWGQPINEQYF.

Only one count was recorded for this clone. V is TRBV7-9 and J is TRBJ2-2; D not certain. V was pared by 1 base and J by 2 bases, with 8 bases between. Germline lookup yields CDR1 SEHNR and CDR2 FQNEAQ (reference sequence). The CDR3 has 15 amino acids. DNA of the CDR3: TGTGCCAGCAGCTTAGGGCAGATAAACACCGGGGAGCTGTTTTTT. Encoded protein: CASSLGQINTGELFF.

J is TRBJ2-5 and V is TRBV11-2; a possible D gene is TRBD2 (6 bases). Germline V gives CDR1 SGHAT, CDR2 FQNNGV. With 3 bases removed from V and 5 bases from J, the gap between germline ends came to 10 bases. The CDR3 spans 13 residues. Written as DNA, the CDR3 is TGTGCCAGCAGCTTTGGGGGGAAGGAGACCCAGTACTTC. This translates into CASSFGGKETQYF.

The chain is built from TRBV13 and TRBJ2-3; TRBD2 aligns across 9 bases. Germline lookup yields CDR1 PRHDT and CDR2 FYEKMQ (reference sequence). The CDR3 extends over 16 amino acids. The V gene end was trimmed by 6 bases and the J gene end by 2 bases; junction bases not matched to a gene: 9. CDR3 region: CASSRRSGGYTDTQYF. For the CDR3, the DNA is TGTGCCAGCAGTCGGCGGAGCGGGGGGTACACAGATACGCAGTATTTT.

This chain uses TRBV1 with TRBJ2-3; the table calls TRBD2, which could not be checked here. TRBV1 is a pseudogene locus. This CDR3 spans 14 amino acids. In DNA, the CDR3 is TGCACCAGCCGTACTAGCGGGAGAGCAGATACGCAGTATTTT. Translation gives CTSRTSGRADTQYF.

V and J are TRBV4-3 and TRBJ2-7; maybe TRBD2 (5 bases). The CDR3 consists of 15 residues. Germline V lookup: CDR1 LGHNA, CDR2 YSLEER. V was pared by 0 bases and J by 3 bases, with 12 bases between. The CDR3 is CASSQESTSYYEQYF. CDR3 coding DNA: TGCGCCAGCAGCCAAGAATCTACTAGTTACTACGAGCAGTACTTC.

The chain combines TRBV6-5 with TRBJ2-7; 7 nucleotides agree with TRBD1. V shed 6 bases and J 5 bases; nucleotides not matched to a gene: 10. CDR1 is MNHEY and CDR2 is SVGAGI in the germline V gene. This CDR3 region has 14 residues. This CDR3 is CASSWRQGKNEQYF. In nucleotides, the CDR3 is TGTGCCAGCAGCTGGCGACAGGGTAAAAACGAGCAGTACTTC.

The CDR3: CAISEQQGNSPLHF. The CDR3, as DNA: TGTGCCATCAGTGAGCAGCAGGGCAATTCACCCCTCCACTTT. This chain joins TRBV10-3 and TRBJ1-6; possibly TRBD1 for D (5 bases). Germline CDR1 and CDR2: ENHRY and SYGVKD. This CDR3 comprises 14 residues. V was clipped by 2 bases and J by 7 bases, with 9 bases between them.

J is TRBJ2-7 and V is TRBV27; TRBD2 aligns across 10 bases. Germline-derived CDR1 and CDR2 are MNHEY and SMNVEV (reference sequence). The CDR3 loop spans 16 amino acids. The V gene end was trimmed by 3 bases and the J gene end by 5 bases; junction bases not matched to a gene: 10. The CDR3 nucleotides are TGTGCCAGCAGTTTGTCCCTAGCGGGAGCGTTCGACGAGCAGTACTTC. It translates to CASSLSLAGAFDEQYF.

Turning to this clone: Other DNA sequences within the sample encode an identical CDR3. The chain recombines TRBV6-5 with TRBJ2-7; D is unresolved. The ends were cut back, 2 bases at V and 2 bases at J, with 7 bases in the middle. Per the germline V gene, CDR1 is MNHEY and CDR2 is SVGAGI. The CDR3 consists of 13 residues. The CDR3 loop reads CASSYAETYEQYF. The CDR3 region has the DNA TGTGCCAGCAGTTACGCAGAAACCTACGAGCAGTACTTC.

The CDR3 loop is CASSEQRESSYEQYF. Written as DNA, the CDR3 is TGTGCCAGCAGTGAACAGCGGGAGTCCTCCTACGAGCAGTACTTC. The chain couples TRBV6-1 to TRBJ2-7, with 8 bases that match TRBD2. The CDR3 runs to 15 residues. Germline V gene sequence: CDR1 MNHNS, CDR2 SASEGT. Trimming at V came to 2 bases and at J to 0 bases, leaving 3 bases not matched to a gene.